One and the same sample provided the 23 T cell receptor beta chains below, sequenced in a study of lymphopenia after photon versus proton radiotherapy. Data came from immunoSEQ multiplex PCR; TCRdb stores just in-frame clones and leaves some out. Of more than 20,000 clones listed, under 85% are singletons. The sample consisted of peripheral blood, taken from a patient treated with photon-based radiotherapy. The source is a woman aged 50 to 60 with pancreatic cancer.

DNA of the CDR3: TGTGCCAGCAGTGATGAGGACAGATTGCTCTATGGCTACACCTTC. It yields the protein CASSDEDRLLYGYTF. The V call is TRBV6-1, the J call TRBJ1-2; possibly TRBD1 for D (6 bases). The CDR3 covers 15 residues. The V end lost 3 bases, the J end lost 4 bases, and 15 bases lay between the germline ends. Looked up from germline, CDR1 is MNHNS and CDR2 is SASEGT.

The rearrangement joins TRBV11-2 to TRBJ1-4, with TRBD1 matching 9 bases. From germline, CDR1 is SGHAT and CDR2 FQNNGV. The CDR3 runs to 16 residues. J lost 7 bases, V lost 1 base, and 7 bases had no gene match. CDR3 residues: CASSLGDRESSEKLFF. The CDR3 DNA is TGTGCCAGCAGCTTAGGGGACAGGGAGTCAAGTGAAAAACTGTTTTTT.

This rearrangement joins TRBV2 to TRBJ1-5; D not resolved. V was pared by 2 bases and J by 4 bases, with 15 bases between. The CDR3 runs 16 residues. Germline loops: CDR1 SNHLY, CDR2 FYNNEI. The CDR3 DNA is TGTGCCAGCAGTGAAAATAGGAATTCGGGGAATCAGCCCCAGCATTTT. Its translation is CASSENRNSGNQPQHF.

The V gene is TRBV20-1, the J gene TRBJ2-7; no clear D. V shed 2 bases and J shed 7 bases, with 9 bases lying between them. This CDR3 spans 11 amino acids. Germline assignment: CDR1 DFQATT and CDR2 SNEGSKA (reference sequence). The CDR3 loop is CSARQAGEQYF. The CDR3, as DNA: TGCAGTGCTAGACAGGCTGGAGAGCAGTACTTC.

The V gene is TRBV7-3, the J gene TRBJ2-7, with D tentatively TRBD1 or TRBD2 (5 bases each). Germline values: CDR1 SGHTA, CDR2 FQGTGA. The V and J ends lost 5 bases and 0 bases respectively, with 14 bases between them. This CDR3 has 15 residues. The CDR3 sequence is CASSPLLGTSYEQYF. The CDR3 coding sequence is TGTGCCAGCAGCCCCTTATTGGGGACCTCCTACGAGCAGTACTTC.

The chain is built from TRBV7-9 and TRBJ1-4; 9 positions match TRBD1. V trimming: 1 base; J trimming: 6 bases; junction bases outside the gene matches: 3. Germline V gives CDR1 SEHNR, CDR2 FQNEAQ (reference sequence). The CDR3 consists of 15 residues. CDR3 sequence reads: CASSLGDREDEKLFF. CDR3 sequence (DNA): TGTGCCAGCAGCTTAGGGGACAGGGAGGATGAAAAACTGTTTTTT.

The gene calls are TRBV5-6 and TRBJ2-1, with 13 nucleotides matching TRBD2. Germline assignment: CDR1 SGHDT and CDR2 YYEEEE. This CDR3 has 17 residues. The V segment lost 0 bases and the J segment 2 bases; nucleotides outside the gene matches: 2. The CDR3 is CASSLELAGGPYNEQFF. The CDR3 DNA follows: TGTGCCAGCAGCTTGGAACTAGCGGGAGGGCCCTACAATGAGCAGTTCTTC.

The V gene is TRBV6-1, the J gene TRBJ2-1, with 7 positions matching TRBD1. The CDR3 contains 14 residues. Trimming took 6 bases from V and 6 from J; bases not matched to a gene: 8. CDR1 and CDR2 from the germline V gene are MNHNS and SASEGT. The DNA of the CDR3 is TGTGCCAGCAGGAGGCAGGGGGAGCGCAATGAGCAGTTCTTC. Translating gives CASRRQGERNEQFF.

This chain connects TRBV7-2 to TRBJ1-5, with unresolved D. The V and J ends lost 5 bases and 9 bases respectively, with 11 bases between them. CDR3 length: 12 amino acids. Germline V gene lookup returns CDR1 SGHTA and CDR2 FQGNSA. CDR3 protein: CASSPGPGPQHF. The CDR3 DNA follows: TGTGCCAGCAGCCCCGGGCCGGGGCCCCAGCATTTT.

This chain joins TRBV28 and TRBJ2-3; 9 positions match TRBD1. There are 15 residues in the CDR3. The V gene's germline CDR1 is MDHEN and CDR2 SYDVKM. Trimming removed 2 bases from V and 3 bases from J; junction bases left unmatched: 3. CDR3 DNA: TGTGCCAGCAGTTTAGGGACAGGGAGGACAGATACGCAGTATTTT. It translates to CASSLGTGRTDTQYF.

The rearrangement joins TRBV5-4 to TRBJ2-7, with D perhaps assigned TRBD1 or TRBD2 (5 bases each). V was trimmed by 2 bases and J by 0 bases, leaving 9 bases between them. Germline V gene sequence: CDR1 SGHNT, CDR2 YYREEE (reference sequence). There are 14 residues in the CDR3. CDR3 sequence reads: CASSFAGSSYEQYF. CDR3 sequence (DNA): TGTGCCAGCAGCTTTGCAGGGAGCTCCTACGAGCAGTACTTC.

The chain recombines TRBV29-1 with TRBJ2-1; 13 bases line up with TRBD2. CDR1 and CDR2 (germline): SQVTM, ANQGSEA. The CDR3 covers 13 residues. V dropped 6 bases and J dropped 14; count of bases not matched to a gene: 10. CDR3 DNA: TGCAGCGTCGACATGATGGGGACTAGCGGGGAGTTCTTC. It is translated as CSVDMMGTSGEFF.

This clone occurred once. V gene TRBV4-3 combines with J gene TRBJ1-1; D perhaps matches TRBD1 (6 bases). The germline V gene encodes CDR1 LGHNA and CDR2 YSLEER. The CDR3 length is 15 residues. With 2 bases removed from V and 0 bases from J, the gap between germline ends came to 10 bases. CDR3 sequence: CASSQSGQMNTEAFF. CDR3 in DNA: TGCGCCAGCAGCCAATCAGGACAGATGAACACTGAAGCTTTCTTT.

The chain uses TRBV28 and TRBJ1-1, with 7 positions matching TRBD1. This CDR3 is 14 amino acids long. V was pared by 6 bases and J by 0 bases, with 4 bases of the junction left unmatched. Germline V CDR1 and CDR2: MDHEN, SYDVKM. The CDR3 bases are TGTGCCAGCAGGGGACAGTTCATGAACACTGAAGCTTTCTTT. Protein sequence: CASRGQFMNTEAFF.

This chain uses TRBV18 with TRBJ2-1, with 11 positions matching TRBD2. Germline assignment: CDR1 KGHSH and CDR2 LQKENI. The CDR3 extends over 15 amino acids. V lost 1 base to trimming and J lost 8 bases; unmatched junction nucleotides: 4. The CDR3 nucleotides are TGTGCCAGCTCACCACTTAATAGCGGGGGGGATGAGCAGTTCTTC. Protein: CASSPLNSGGDEQFF.

The chain employs TRBV7-8 and TRBJ2-7; 10 bases are shared with TRBD2. This CDR3 is 15 amino acids long. After removal of 2 bases from V and 5 bases from J, the junction contained 6 bases not matched to a gene. The V gene's germline CDR1 is SGHVS and CDR2 FQNEAQ. The CDR3 reads CASSLSSSGSHEQYF. The CDR3 DNA follows: TGTGCCAGCAGCTTAAGTTCTAGCGGGAGTCACGAGCAGTACTTC.

The chain links TRBV7-6 to TRBJ1-5; 7 bases are shared with TRBD1. The CDR3 is 17 amino acids. CDR1 and CDR2 from the germline V gene are SGHVS and FNYEAQ. V was pared by 5 bases and J by 6 bases, with 16 bases of the junction left unmatched. CDR3 bases: TGTGCCAGCAGCCCCGAAGTAGGACAGGTTATCAGTCAGCCCCAGCATTTT. It encodes CASSPEVGQVISQPQHF.

The genes are TRBV27 and TRBJ1-3; 9 nucleotides match TRBD1. The CDR3 spans 16 residues. Losses at the gene ends were 5 bases for V and 4 bases for J; bases not matched to a gene: 9. Germline CDR1 and CDR2: MNHEY and SMNVEV (reference sequence). The CDR3 nucleotides read TGTGCCAGCAGTCCACAGGGGGCCTTCGGCGGAAACACCATATATTTT. This sequence encodes CASSPQGAFGGNTIYF.

V gene TRBV14 combines with J gene TRBJ2-1; D gene ambiguous. The V end lost 1 base, the J end lost 5 bases, and 3 bases lay between the germline ends. The germline gives CDR1 SGHDN, CDR2 FVKESK. The CDR3 has 12 residues. CDR3 loop: CASSQVNNEQFF. CDR3 sequence (DNA): TGTGCCAGCAGCCAAGTCAACAATGAGCAGTTCTTC.

The rearrangement uses TRBV7-8 and TRBJ2-7, with 7 positions matching TRBD1. V was clipped by 5 bases and J by 0 bases; unmatched bases: 7. The CDR3 loop spans 15 amino acids. Germline CDR1 SGHVS, CDR2 FQNEAQ. The CDR3 DNA reads TGTGCCAGCAGCGGACTCGGGACAGACTCCTACGAGCAGTACTTC. It translates to CASSGLGTDSYEQYF.

The chain employs TRBV6-5 and TRBJ1-2, with D possibly TRBD1 on 5 matching bases. The CDR3 is made up of 13 amino acids. Looked up from germline, CDR1 is MNHEY and CDR2 is SVGAGI. Trimming left V 6 bases short and J 2 bases short, with 10 bases between. CDR3 nucleotide sequence: TGTGCCAGCAGAACGGGGGGGAACTATGGCTACACCTTC. Translating gives CASRTGGNYGYTF.

J is TRBJ2-7 and V is TRBV28; 11 positions agree with TRBD1. This CDR3 region has 17 residues. Germline values: CDR1 MDHEN, CDR2 SYDVKM. The ends lost 0 bases at V and 3 bases at J; junction bases unmatched: 7. CDR3 amino acids: CASSLWDLGQGDYEQYF. The CDR3 DNA follows: TGTGCCAGCAGTTTATGGGATTTGGGACAGGGGGACTACGAGCAGTACTTC.

V and J are TRBV13 and TRBJ2-1; 13 bases agree with TRBD2. Germline loops: CDR1 PRHDT, CDR2 FYEKMQ (reference sequence). This CDR3 region has 20 residues. The J segment lost 5 bases and the V segment lost 4 bases, leaving 17 bases of the junction unmatched. The CDR3 DNA reads TGTGCCAGCAGCTCCCGACTAGCGGGAGGCCCGAATCCCGTCCACAATGAGCAGTTCTTC. Its translation: CASSSRLAGGPNPVHNEQFF.